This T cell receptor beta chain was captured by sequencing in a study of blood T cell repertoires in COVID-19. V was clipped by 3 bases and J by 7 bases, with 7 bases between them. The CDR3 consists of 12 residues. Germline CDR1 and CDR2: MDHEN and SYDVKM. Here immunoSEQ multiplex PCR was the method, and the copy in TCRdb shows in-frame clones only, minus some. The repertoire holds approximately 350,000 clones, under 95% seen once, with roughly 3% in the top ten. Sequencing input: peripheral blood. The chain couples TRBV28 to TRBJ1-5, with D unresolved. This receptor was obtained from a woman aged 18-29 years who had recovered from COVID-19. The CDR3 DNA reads TGTGCCAGCAGTTTGGGGAGGCAGCCCCAGCATTTT. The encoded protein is CASSLGRQPQHF.